This T cell receptor (beta chain) was sequenced for a study of CD8 T cells in Susac syndrome. General study findings and limits: The authors acknowledged that the study's TCR sequencing and HLA analysis involved relatively few individuals.

V shed 3 bases and J shed 2 bases, with 13 bases lying between them. Per germline, CDR1 SGDLS and CDR2 YYNGEE. CDR3 length equals 15 residues. Note on this clonotype: Antigen specificity is unknown.

Reverse transcription used about 0.45 to 1 ug RNA and random hexamers. Across 54 Vbeta and 13 Jbeta, TCR beta CDR3 was amplified with immunoSEQ multiplex PCR. In TCRdb, the immunoSEQ multiplex PCR reads were re-called with MiXCR into one record per CDR3 protein. Of some 190,000 distinct CDR3 sequences detected, almost 96% appear once; the ten largest clones hold 0.093%. CD8+ and CD4+ T cells circulating in blood were sequenced for TCR beta. Isolation of CD8+ and CD4+ T cells was performed negatively, whereas enrichment of TEMRA cells was done by FACS. This receptor was obtained from a human donor with multiple sclerosis. The sample taken for sequencing was CD4+ T cells from PBMCs. The chain is built from TRBV9 and TRBJ2-3, with D perhaps matching TRBD2 (6 bases). The CDR3 region is CASSAVADVTDTQYF. Written as DNA, the CDR3 is TGTGCCAGCAGCGCTGTAGCGGACGTCACAGATACGCAGTATTTT.